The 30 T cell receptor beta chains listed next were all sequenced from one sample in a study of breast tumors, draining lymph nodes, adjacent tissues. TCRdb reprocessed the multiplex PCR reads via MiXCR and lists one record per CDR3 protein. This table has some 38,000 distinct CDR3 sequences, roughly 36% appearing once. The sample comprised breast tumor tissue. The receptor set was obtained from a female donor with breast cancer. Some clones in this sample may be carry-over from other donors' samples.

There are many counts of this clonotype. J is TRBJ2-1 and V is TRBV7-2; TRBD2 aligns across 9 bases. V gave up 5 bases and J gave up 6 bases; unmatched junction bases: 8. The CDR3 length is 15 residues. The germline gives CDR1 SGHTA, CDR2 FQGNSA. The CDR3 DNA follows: TGTGCCAGCAGCACTCAGACTAGCGGCAGCAATGAGCAGTTCTTC. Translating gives CASSTQTSGSNEQFF. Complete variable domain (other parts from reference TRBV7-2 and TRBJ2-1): GAGVSQSPSNKVTEKGKDVELRCDPISGHTALYWYRQSLGQGLEFLIYFQGNSAPDKSGLPSDRFSAERTGGSVSTLTIQRTQQEDSAVYLCASSTQTSGSNEQFFGPGTRLTVL.

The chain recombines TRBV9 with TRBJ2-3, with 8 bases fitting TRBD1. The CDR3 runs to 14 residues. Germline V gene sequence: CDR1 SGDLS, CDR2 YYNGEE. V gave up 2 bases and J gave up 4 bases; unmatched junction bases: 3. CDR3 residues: CASSVRGQADTQYF. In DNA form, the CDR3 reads TGTGCCAGCAGCGTGCGGGGACAGGCAGATACGCAGTATTTT.

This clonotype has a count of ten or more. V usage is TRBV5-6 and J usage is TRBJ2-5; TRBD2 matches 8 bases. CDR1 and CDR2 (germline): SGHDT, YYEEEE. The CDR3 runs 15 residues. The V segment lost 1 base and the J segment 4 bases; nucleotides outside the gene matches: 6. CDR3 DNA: TGTGCCAGCAGCTTGCGTGGGACTAGGGGAGAGACCCAGTACTTC. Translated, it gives CASSLRGTRGETQYF.

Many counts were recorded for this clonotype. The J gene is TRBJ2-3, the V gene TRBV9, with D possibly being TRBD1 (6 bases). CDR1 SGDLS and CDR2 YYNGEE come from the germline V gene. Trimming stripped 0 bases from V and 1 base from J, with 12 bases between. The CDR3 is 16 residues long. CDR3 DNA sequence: TGTGCCAGCAGCGTAGGTCATGCAGGGGGCACAGATACGCAGTATTTT. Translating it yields CASSVGHAGGTDTQYF.

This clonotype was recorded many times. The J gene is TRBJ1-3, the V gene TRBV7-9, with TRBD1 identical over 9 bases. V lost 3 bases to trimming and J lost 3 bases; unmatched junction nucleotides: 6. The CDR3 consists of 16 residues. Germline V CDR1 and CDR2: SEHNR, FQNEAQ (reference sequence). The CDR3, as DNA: TGTGCCAGCAGCTTCTCCGGGACAGGGATTGGAAACACCATATATTTT. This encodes CASSFSGTGIGNTIYF.

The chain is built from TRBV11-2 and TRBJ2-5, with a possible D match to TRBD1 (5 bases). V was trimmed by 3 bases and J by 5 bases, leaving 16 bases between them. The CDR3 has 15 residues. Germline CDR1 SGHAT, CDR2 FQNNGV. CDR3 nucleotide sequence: TGTGCCAGCAGCTTGGCCTTTAGGGGCGTGGAGACCCAGTACTTC. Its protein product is CASSLAFRGVETQYF.

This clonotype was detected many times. This CDR3 is CASEFGGDGQPQHF. The CDR3 bases are TGTGCCAGCGAGTTTGGGGGGGACGGTCAGCCCCAGCATTTT. The V call is TRBV12-3 or TRBV12-4, the J call TRBJ1-5, with TRBD1 as a possible D gene (5 bases). Trimming took 8 bases from V and 6 from J, leaving 17 bases between them. The CDR3 contains 14 residues.

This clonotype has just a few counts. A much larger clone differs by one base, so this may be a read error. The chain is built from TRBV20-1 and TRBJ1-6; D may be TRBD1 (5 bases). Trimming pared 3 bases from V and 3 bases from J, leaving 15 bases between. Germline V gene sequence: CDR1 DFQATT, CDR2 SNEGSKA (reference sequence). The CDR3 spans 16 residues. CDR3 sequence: CSASATCRVYNSPLHF. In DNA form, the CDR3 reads TGCAGTGCTAGTGCAACCTGCAGGGTCTATAATTCACCCCTCCACTTT.

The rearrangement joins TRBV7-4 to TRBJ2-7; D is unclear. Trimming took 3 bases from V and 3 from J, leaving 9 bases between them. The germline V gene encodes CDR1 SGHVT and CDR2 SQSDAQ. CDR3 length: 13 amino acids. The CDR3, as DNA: TGTGCCAGCAGCTTTAAGGGATACTACGAGCAGTACTTC. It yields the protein CASSFKGYYEQYF.

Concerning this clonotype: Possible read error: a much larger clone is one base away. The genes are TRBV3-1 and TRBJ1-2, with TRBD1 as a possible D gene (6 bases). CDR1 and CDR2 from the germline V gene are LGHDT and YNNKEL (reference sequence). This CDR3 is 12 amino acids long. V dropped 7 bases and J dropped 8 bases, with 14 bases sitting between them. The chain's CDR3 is CASNLGGGGYTF. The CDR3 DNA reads TGTGCCAGCAACCTAGGGGGAGGCGGCTACACCTTC.

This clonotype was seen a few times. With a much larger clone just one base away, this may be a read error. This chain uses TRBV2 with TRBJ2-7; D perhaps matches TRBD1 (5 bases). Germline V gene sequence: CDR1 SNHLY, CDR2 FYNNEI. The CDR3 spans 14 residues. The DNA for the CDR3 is TGTGCCAGCAGTCTCAGGGCACACTCCTGCGAGCAGTACTTC. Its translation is CASSLRAHSCEQYF. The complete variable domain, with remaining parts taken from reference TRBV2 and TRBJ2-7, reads EPEVTQTPSHQVTQMGQEVILRCVPISNHLYFYWYRQILGQKVEFLVSFYNNEISEKSEIFDDQFSVERPDGSNFTLKIRSTKLEDSAMYFCASSLRAHSCEQYFGPGTRLTVT.

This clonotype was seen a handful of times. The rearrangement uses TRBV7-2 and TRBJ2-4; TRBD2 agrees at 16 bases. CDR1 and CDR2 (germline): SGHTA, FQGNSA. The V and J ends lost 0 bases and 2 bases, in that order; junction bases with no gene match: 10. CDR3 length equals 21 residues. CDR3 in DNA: TGTGCCAGCAGCTTAGCGGGACTAGCGGGAGGGCCCGCCCAAACCAAAAACATTCAGTACTTC. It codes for CASSLAGLAGGPAQTKNIQYF.

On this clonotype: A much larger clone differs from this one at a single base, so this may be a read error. As DNA, the CDR3 is TGTGCCAGCAGTTTAGACAGGAAAGAGACCCAGTACTTC. Protein: CASSLDRKETQYF. V and J are TRBV12-3 or TRBV12-4 and TRBJ2-5, with D perhaps matching TRBD1 (5 bases). This CDR3 is built from 13 residues. V dropped 1 base and J dropped 3 bases, with 6 bases sitting between them.

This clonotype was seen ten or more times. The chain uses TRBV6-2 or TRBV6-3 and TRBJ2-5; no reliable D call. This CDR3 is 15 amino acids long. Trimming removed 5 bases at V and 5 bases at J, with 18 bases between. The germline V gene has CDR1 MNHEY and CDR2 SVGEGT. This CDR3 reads CASSPLGVVGETQYF. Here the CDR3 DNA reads TGTGCCAGCAGTCCCCTAGGAGTGGTAGGGGAGACCCAGTACTTC.

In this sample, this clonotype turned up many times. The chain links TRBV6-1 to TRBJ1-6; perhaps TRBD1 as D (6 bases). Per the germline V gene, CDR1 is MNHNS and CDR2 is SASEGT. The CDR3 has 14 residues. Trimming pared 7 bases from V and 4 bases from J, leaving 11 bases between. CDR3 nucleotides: TGTGCCAGCATCCGGGACAAGTATAATTCACCCCTCCACTTT. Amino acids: CASIRDKYNSPLHF.

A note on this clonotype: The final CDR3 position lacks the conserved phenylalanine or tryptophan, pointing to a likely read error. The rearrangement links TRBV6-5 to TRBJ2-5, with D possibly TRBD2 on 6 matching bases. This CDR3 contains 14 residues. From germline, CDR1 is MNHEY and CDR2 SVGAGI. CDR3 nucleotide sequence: TGTGCCAGCAGTCGTCTAGCGTTCCAAGGGACCCAGTACCTC. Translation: CASSRLAFQGTQYL.

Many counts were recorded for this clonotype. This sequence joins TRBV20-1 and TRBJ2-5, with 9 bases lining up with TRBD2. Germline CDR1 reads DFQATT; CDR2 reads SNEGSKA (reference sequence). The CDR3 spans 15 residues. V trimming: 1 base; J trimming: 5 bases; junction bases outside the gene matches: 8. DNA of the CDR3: TGCAGTGCTAGAGTAATAGCGGGAGCCCCCGAGACCCAGTACTTC. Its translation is CSARVIAGAPETQYF.

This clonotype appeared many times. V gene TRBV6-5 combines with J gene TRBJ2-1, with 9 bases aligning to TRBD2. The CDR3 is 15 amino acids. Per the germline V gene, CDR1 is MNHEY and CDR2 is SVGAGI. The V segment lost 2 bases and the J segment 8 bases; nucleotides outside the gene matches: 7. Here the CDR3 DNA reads TGTGCCAGCAGTTACGGAGGCGGGAGGGCTGATGAGCAGTTCTTC. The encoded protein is CASSYGGGRADEQFF.

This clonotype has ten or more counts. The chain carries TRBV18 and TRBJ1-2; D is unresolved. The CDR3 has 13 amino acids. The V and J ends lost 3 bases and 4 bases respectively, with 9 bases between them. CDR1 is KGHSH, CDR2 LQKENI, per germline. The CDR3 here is CASSPDKVYGYTF. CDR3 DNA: TGTGCCAGCTCACCGGATAAGGTCTATGGCTACACCTTC.

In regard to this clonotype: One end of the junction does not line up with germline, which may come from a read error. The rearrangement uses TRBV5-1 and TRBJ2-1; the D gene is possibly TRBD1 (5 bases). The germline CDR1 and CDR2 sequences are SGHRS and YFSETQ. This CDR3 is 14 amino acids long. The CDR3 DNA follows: TGCGCCAGCGGTGGGGCCAGCTCCCACAATGAGCGGTTCTTC. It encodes CASGGASSHNERFF. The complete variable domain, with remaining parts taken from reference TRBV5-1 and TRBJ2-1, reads KAGVTQTPRYLIKTRGQQVTLSCSPISGHRSVSWYQQTPGQGLQFLFEYFSETQRNKGNFPGRFSGRQFSNSRSEMNVSTLELGDSALYLCASGGASSHNERFFGPGTRLTVL.

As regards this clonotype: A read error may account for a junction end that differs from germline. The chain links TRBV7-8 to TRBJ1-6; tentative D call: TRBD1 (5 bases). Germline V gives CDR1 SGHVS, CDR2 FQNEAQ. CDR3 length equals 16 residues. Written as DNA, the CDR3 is TGTGCCAGCAGCTTAGTTAGGGGCGCAAGAAATTCGCCCCTCCACTTT. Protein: CASSLVRGARNSPLHF.

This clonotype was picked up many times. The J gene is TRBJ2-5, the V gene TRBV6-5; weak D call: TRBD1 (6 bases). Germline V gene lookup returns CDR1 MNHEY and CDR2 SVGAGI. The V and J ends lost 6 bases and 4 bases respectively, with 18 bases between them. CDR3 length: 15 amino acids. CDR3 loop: CASSPPWGRPETQYF. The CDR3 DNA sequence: TGTGCCAGCAGCCCCCCGTGGGGGCGACCAGAGACCCAGTACTTC.

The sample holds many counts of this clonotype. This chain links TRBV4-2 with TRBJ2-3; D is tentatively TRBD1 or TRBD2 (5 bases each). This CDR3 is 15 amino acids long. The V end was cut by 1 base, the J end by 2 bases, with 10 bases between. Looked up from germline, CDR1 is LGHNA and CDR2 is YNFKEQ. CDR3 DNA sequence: TGTGCCAGCAGCCAAGGGGACGGTCTCACAGATACGCAGTATTTT. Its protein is CASSQGDGLTDTQYF.

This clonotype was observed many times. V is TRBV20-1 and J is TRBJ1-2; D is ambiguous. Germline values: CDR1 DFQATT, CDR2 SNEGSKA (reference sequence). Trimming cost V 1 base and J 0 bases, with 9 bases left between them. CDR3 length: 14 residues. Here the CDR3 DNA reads TGCAGTGCTAGAGGGTACAGTTCTAACTATGGCTACACCTTC. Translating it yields CSARGYSSNYGYTF.

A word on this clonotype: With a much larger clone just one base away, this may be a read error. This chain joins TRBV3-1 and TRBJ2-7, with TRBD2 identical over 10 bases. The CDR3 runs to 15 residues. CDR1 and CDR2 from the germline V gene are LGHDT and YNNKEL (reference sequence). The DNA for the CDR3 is TGTGCCAGCAGCCAAGGACTAGCGGGCTCCTACGAGCGGTACTTC. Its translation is CASSQGLAGSYERYF.

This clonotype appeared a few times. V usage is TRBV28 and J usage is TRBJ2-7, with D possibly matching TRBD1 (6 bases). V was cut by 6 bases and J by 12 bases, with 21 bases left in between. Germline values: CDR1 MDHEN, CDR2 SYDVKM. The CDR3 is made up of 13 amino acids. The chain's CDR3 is CASRLTRRDTGYF. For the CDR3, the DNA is TGTGCCAGCAGGCTAACCCGACGGGACACTGGGTACTTC.

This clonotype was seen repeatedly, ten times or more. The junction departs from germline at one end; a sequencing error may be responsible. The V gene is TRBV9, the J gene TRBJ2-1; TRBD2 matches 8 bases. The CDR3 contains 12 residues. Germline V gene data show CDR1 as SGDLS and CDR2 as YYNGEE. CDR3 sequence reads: CASSVTGTSVVF. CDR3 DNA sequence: TGTGCCAGCAGCGTCACCGGGACTAGTGTAGTCTTC. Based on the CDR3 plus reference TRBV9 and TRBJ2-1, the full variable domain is DSGVTQTPKHLITATGQRVTLRCSPRSGDLSVYWYQQSLDQGLQFLIQYYNGEERAKGNILERFSAQQFPDLHSELNLSSLELGDSALYFCASSVTGTSVVFGPGTRLTVL.

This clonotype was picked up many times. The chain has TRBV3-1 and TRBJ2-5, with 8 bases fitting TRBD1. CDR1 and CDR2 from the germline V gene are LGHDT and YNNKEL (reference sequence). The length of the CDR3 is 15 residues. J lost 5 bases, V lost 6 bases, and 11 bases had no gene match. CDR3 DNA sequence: TGTGCCAGCAGGACCACAGGGGGTGGGAGGGAGACCCAGTACTTC. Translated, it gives CASRTTGGGRETQYF.

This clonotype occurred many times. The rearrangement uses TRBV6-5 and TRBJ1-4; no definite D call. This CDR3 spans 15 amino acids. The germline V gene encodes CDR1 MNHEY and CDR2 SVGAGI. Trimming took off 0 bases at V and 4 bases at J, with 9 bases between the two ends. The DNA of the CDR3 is TGTGCCAGCAGTTACTCGATGGTGGGTAATGAAAAACTGTTTTTT. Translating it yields CASSYSMVGNEKLFF.

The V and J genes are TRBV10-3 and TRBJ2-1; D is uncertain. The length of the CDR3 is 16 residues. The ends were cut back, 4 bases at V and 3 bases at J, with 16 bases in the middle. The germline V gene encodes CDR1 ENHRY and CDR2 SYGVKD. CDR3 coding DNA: TGTGCCATCAGTGTTCAGTCAGAAAGGGACTACAATGAGCAGTTCTTC. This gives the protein CAISVQSERDYNEQFF.